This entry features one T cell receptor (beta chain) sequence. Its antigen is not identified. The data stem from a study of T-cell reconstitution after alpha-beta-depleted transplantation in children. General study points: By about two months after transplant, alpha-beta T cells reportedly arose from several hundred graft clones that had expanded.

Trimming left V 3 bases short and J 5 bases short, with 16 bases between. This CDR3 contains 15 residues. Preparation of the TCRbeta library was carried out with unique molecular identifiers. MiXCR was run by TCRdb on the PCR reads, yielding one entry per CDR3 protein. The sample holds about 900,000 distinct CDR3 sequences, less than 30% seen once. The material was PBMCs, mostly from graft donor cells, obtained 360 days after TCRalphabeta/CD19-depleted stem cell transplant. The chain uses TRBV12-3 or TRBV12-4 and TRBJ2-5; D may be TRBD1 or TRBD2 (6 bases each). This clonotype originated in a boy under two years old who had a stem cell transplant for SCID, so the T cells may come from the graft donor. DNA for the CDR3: TGTGCCAGCAGTTTCACGGGGGCTCGATCGGAGACCCAGTACTTC. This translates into CASSFTGARSETQYF.